The 19 T cell receptor beta chains below come from one sample, sequenced in a study of T cell repertoires in cytomegalovirus infection. One entry per CDR3 protein, called by TCRdb with MiXCR from the reads. The table includes fewer than 950,000 distinct CDR3 sequences, around a third detected once. Their antigens remain unidentified. The sequences come from cultured CD8+ T cells from PBMCs, collected from culture after CMV antigen stimulation. The source of these receptors is a human donor in good health (CMV status not recorded). Some clones in this sample may be carry-over from other donors' samples.

The V gene is TRBV6-1, the J gene TRBJ1-2; TRBD1 agrees at 10 bases. CDR3 length: 15 amino acids. V was pared by 6 bases and J by 2 bases, with 6 bases of the junction left unmatched. Germline V gene lookup returns CDR1 MNHNS and CDR2 SASEGT. DNA of the CDR3: TGTGCCAGCAGGGGACAGGGGATCGGAAACTATGGCTACACCTTC. Translation gives CASRGQGIGNYGYTF.

The table lists this clonotype with a few counts. The chain uses TRBV12-3 or TRBV12-4 and TRBJ1-5, with D unresolved. This CDR3 is 12 amino acids long. Trimming removed 7 bases from V and 5 bases from J, with 9 bases in between. The CDR3 region is CASTTDYQPQHF. The CDR3 DNA sequence: TGTGCCAGCACCACAGACTATCAGCCCCAGCATTTT.

The chain couples TRBV3-1 to TRBJ2-1, with D uncertain. This CDR3 comprises 14 residues. V lost 0 bases and J 5 bases, leaving 8 bases between the germline ends. The V gene's germline CDR1 is LGHDT and CDR2 YNNKEL (reference sequence). CDR3 sequence reads: CASSQDHRNNEQFF. The CDR3, as DNA: TGTGCCAGCAGCCAAGATCATCGGAACAATGAGCAGTTCTTC.

The CDR3 protein is CASSYLAGELYEQYV. The DNA of the CDR3 is TGTGCCAGCAGTTATCTAGCGGGGGAACTCTACGAGCAGTACGTC. The chain carries TRBV6-2 or TRBV6-3 and TRBJ2-7; TRBD2 matches 10 bases. CDR3 length: 15 amino acids. Per germline, CDR1 MNHEY and CDR2 SVGEGT. Trimming cost V 3 bases and J 3 bases; bases outside gene matches: 5.

The V gene is TRBV6-5, the J gene TRBJ2-1; D possibly corresponds to TRBD2 (8 bases). Germline-derived CDR1 and CDR2 are MNHEY and SVGAGI. V was trimmed by 5 bases and J by 8 bases, leaving 16 bases between them. This CDR3 contains 14 residues. The CDR3 loop is CASSTGGGWDEQFF. The CDR3 DNA is TGTGCCAGCAGTACGGGAGGGGGCTGGGATGAGCAGTTCTTC.

As DNA, the CDR3 is TGTGCCAGCATTGGACTAGCGGGGACTTACGAGCAGTACGTC. Its translation: CASIGLAGTYEQYV. The chain recombines TRBV6-2 or TRBV6-3 with TRBJ2-7; TRBD2 matches 12 bases. The CDR3 is 14 amino acids. V lost 7 bases and J lost 4; bases outside the gene matches: 5. Germline CDR1 is MNHEY and CDR2 is SVGEGT.

V is TRBV7-4 and J is TRBJ2-6, with 7 bases matching TRBD1. V lost 6 bases to trimming and J lost 12 bases; unmatched junction nucleotides: 5. Germline CDR1 SGHVT, CDR2 SQSDAQ. The CDR3 is made up of 12 amino acids. The CDR3 loop is CASSNRGPVLTF. DNA of the CDR3: TGTGCCAGCAGTAACAGGGGCCCCGTCCTGACTTTC.

This sequence joins TRBV7-9 and TRBJ1-1; no firm D call. CDR1 is SEHNR, CDR2 FQNEAQ, per germline (reference sequence). Trimming stripped 5 bases from V and 2 bases from J, with 9 bases between. The CDR3 is made up of 13 amino acids. The CDR3 DNA is TGTGCCAGCAGCCGGGCCAGCAACACTGAAGCTTTCTTT. Translation: CASSRASNTEAFF.

The rearrangement joins TRBV4-1 to TRBJ1-1; weak D call: TRBD1 (6 bases). The germline V and J ends were trimmed by 2 bases and 4 bases, with 23 bases remaining between them. The germline gives CDR1 MGHRA, CDR2 YSYEKL. This CDR3 region has 18 residues. CDR3 amino acids: CASSQNQVGGLASTEAFF. The CDR3 DNA sequence: TGCGCCAGCAGCCAAAATCAGGTCGGGGGGCTAGCGAGCACTGAAGCTTTCTTT.

This clonotype came up many times. The chain has TRBV4-1 and TRBJ1-5; 8 nucleotides align to TRBD1. The germline V gene has CDR1 MGHRA and CDR2 YSYEKL. Trimming at V came to 3 bases and at J to 6 bases, leaving 10 bases not matched to a gene. This CDR3 comprises 16 residues. The CDR3 region is CASSHAADREIQPQHF. DNA for the CDR3: TGCGCCAGCAGCCATGCCGCGGACAGGGAGATTCAGCCCCAGCATTTT.

The chain is built from TRBV6-1 and TRBJ2-1, with D perhaps being TRBD1 or TRBD2 (5 bases each). CDR3 length: 15 amino acids. The ends were cut back, 3 bases at V and 2 bases at J, with 11 bases in the middle. Germline V gene lookup returns CDR1 MNHNS and CDR2 SASEGT. The CDR3 nucleotides are TGTGCCAGCAGTGACCCCCCGGGGCCCTACAATGAGCAGTTCTTC. This gives the protein CASSDPPGPYNEQFF.

In this sample, this clonotype turned up a few times. The V gene is TRBV6-1, the J gene TRBJ2-1; 13 bases align to TRBD2. The CDR3 totals 16 residues. With 6 bases clipped from V and 2 bases from J, the junction kept 4 bases outside the gene matches. CDR1 is MNHNS, CDR2 SASEGT, per germline. CDR3 protein: CASSELAGGPYNEQFF. In DNA, the CDR3 is TGTGCCAGCAGCGAACTAGCGGGGGGGCCCTACAATGAGCAGTTCTTC.

This clonotype was seen a few times. The chain joins TRBV24-1 to TRBJ2-1; D not resolved. Trimming removed 2 bases from V and 5 bases from J, with 9 bases in between. The CDR3 consists of 14 residues. CDR1 and CDR2 from the germline V gene are KGHDR and SFDVKD. The CDR3 loop reads CATSDYVAHNEQFF. The CDR3 DNA reads TGTGCCACCAGTGATTACGTAGCCCACAATGAGCAGTTCTTC.

The chain employs TRBV20-1 and TRBJ1-3; 8 bases agree with TRBD1. CDR1 is DFQATT and CDR2 is SNEGSKA in the germline V gene (reference sequence). The CDR3 is 13 residues long. V was pared by 3 bases and J by 3 bases, with 1 base of the junction left unmatched. The CDR3 coding sequence is TGCAGTGCTAGGACAGGGGATGGAAACACCATATATTTT. It codes for CSARTGDGNTIYF.

The chain joins TRBV20-1 to TRBJ2-2, with 9 bases fitting TRBD2. CDR1 DFQATT and CDR2 SNEGSKA come from the germline V gene (reference sequence). The CDR3 is 14 residues long. Trimming took 5 bases from V and 5 from J; bases not matched to a gene: 6. As DNA, the CDR3 is TGCAGTGCTCCTTCTAGCGGGGTGACCGGGGAGCTGTTTTTT. This translates into CSAPSSGVTGELFF.

This clonotype was counted a few times. The chain combines TRBV28 with TRBJ1-2; no reliable D call. Germline-derived CDR1 and CDR2 are MDHEN and SYDVKM. With 2 bases removed from V and 4 bases from J, the gap between germline ends came to 8 bases. The CDR3 spans 13 residues. In DNA, the CDR3 is TGTGCCAGCAGTTTAATAGATTCCTATGGCTACACCTTC. This gives the protein CASSLIDSYGYTF.

The rearrangement uses TRBV6-6 and TRBJ2-5, with a weak D call TRBD1 (7 bases). Deletions cut 6 bases from V and 5 bases from J, with 19 bases between. The CDR3 spans 15 residues. The germline CDR1 and CDR2 sequences are MNHNY and SVGAGI (reference sequence). The CDR3 loop is CASRMRIQGRETQYF. CDR3 coding DNA: TGTGCCAGCAGAATGAGAATACAGGGGAGGGAGACCCAGTACTTC.

This clonotype was seen more than once but under ten times. The chain joins TRBV6-5 to TRBJ2-7, with a tentative D call TRBD1 (6 bases). Trimming removed 5 bases at V and 3 bases at J, with 14 bases between. The germline V gene has CDR1 MNHEY and CDR2 SVGAGI. The length of the CDR3 is 14 residues. The CDR3 nucleotides are TGTGCCAGCAGTGCCCAGGGGTTCATCTACGAGCAGTACGTC. This gives the protein CASSAQGFIYEQYV.

The V gene is TRBV20-1, the J gene TRBJ1-2; TRBD1 matches 8 bases. The length of the CDR3 is 15 residues. The V gene end was trimmed by 2 bases and the J gene end by 5 bases; junction bases not matched to a gene: 10. Germline CDR1 reads DFQATT; CDR2 reads SNEGSKA (reference sequence). The CDR3 sequence: CSARIRDRNIYGYTF. CDR3 DNA: TGCAGTGCTAGAATAAGGGACAGGAACATATATGGCTACACCTTC.